Listed below are T cell receptor beta chains from one sample, sequenced in a study of T cells in localized non-small cell lung cancer. Repertoires were generated with immunoSEQ multiplex PCR, while TCRdb's copy carries only in-frame clones and drops some. The sample has around 50,000 clones; about 88% are singletons. Sequences were derived from PBMCs, sampled before any cancer treatment. All receptors derive from a man between 40 and 70 years old with stage II lung adenocarcinoma. Both conserved end residues are trimmed from each CDR3. Each record gives: V gene, D gene, J gene, CDR3 protein. A D gene is named only where the DNA matches it firmly.

V gene: TRBV4-1; D gene: .; J gene: TRBJ2-1; CDR3 protein: ASGGAGEGEQF
V gene: TRBV9; D gene: .; J gene: TRBJ1-2; CDR3 protein: ASSSQGGVYGYT
V gene: TRBV5-8; D gene: TRBD1; J gene: TRBJ1-2; CDR3 protein: ASSLLRTGGST
V gene: TRBV5-4; D gene: .; J gene: TRBJ2-3; CDR3 protein: ASSPMTTGYDTQY
V gene: TRBV7-6; D gene: .; J gene: TRBJ2-1; CDR3 protein: ASSLGGGINEQF
V gene: TRBV19; D gene: .; J gene: TRBJ1-5; CDR3 protein: ASSIAGFNQPQH
V gene: TRBV7-6; D gene: TRBD1; J gene: TRBJ1-4; CDR3 protein: ASSSFGTGDNEKLF
V gene: TRBV28; D gene: TRBD1; J gene: TRBJ1-1; CDR3 protein: ASSSWDRENTEAF
V gene: TRBV28; D gene: .; J gene: TRBJ2-1; CDR3 protein: ASSLVSGSYNEQF
V gene: TRBV9; D gene: TRBD1; J gene: TRBJ1-2; CDR3 protein: ASSTPGGGYT
V gene: TRBV28; D gene: .; J gene: TRBJ1-4; CDR3 protein: ASSSTGNEKLF
V gene: TRBV19; D gene: TRBD1; J gene: TRBJ1-2; CDR3 protein: ASSIGFPGQATYGYT
V gene: TRBV11-3; D gene: .; J gene: TRBJ1-6; CDR3 protein: ASSLGRGSNSPLH
V gene: TRBV9; D gene: .; J gene: TRBJ1-1; CDR3 protein: ASSVLSGSGAF
V gene: TRBV11-2; D gene: TRBD1; J gene: TRBJ2-2; CDR3 protein: ASSSRTGVANTGELF
V gene: TRBV27; D gene: .; J gene: TRBJ2-1; CDR3 protein: ASSRLQEQF
V gene: TRBV5-1; D gene: TRBD1; J gene: TRBJ1-1; CDR3 protein: ASSLYRGNTEAF
V gene: TRBV4-1; D gene: TRBD2; J gene: TRBJ2-5; CDR3 protein: ASSQGLAGPAYQETQY
V gene: TRBV28; D gene: TRBD2; J gene: TRBJ2-3; CDR3 protein: ASSLFTRGGATDTQY
V gene: TRBV6-5; D gene: .; J gene: TRBJ1-5; CDR3 protein: ASSRGLGPQH
V gene: TRBV5-4; D gene: .; J gene: TRBJ2-2; CDR3 protein: ASSLVGNTGELF
V gene: TRBV9; D gene: .; J gene: TRBJ1-4; CDR3 protein: ASSVGQRPTNEKLF
V gene: TRBV30; D gene: .; J gene: TRBJ2-5; CDR3 protein: AWSVYFEYQETQY
V gene: TRBV9; D gene: .; J gene: TRBJ1-1; CDR3 protein: ASSVGGQLLNTEAF
V gene: TRBV18; D gene: TRBD1; J gene: TRBJ1-1; CDR3 protein: ASSLDRGGDTEAF
V gene: TRBV19; D gene: .; J gene: TRBJ2-5; CDR3 protein: ASSPSQGFQETQY
V gene: TRBV15; D gene: .; J gene: TRBJ2-1; CDR3 protein: ATSRKSSFYNEQF
V gene: TRBV11-2; D gene: .; J gene: TRBJ1-3; CDR3 protein: ASSLAGISGNTIY
V gene: TRBV5-1; D gene: TRBD2; J gene: TRBJ2-7; CDR3 protein: ASSLAGLAGTVYEQY
V gene: TRBV11-1; D gene: .; J gene: TRBJ2-1; CDR3 protein: ASSLAERDEQF
V gene: TRBV9; D gene: .; J gene: TRBJ2-1; CDR3 protein: ASSVRDTYNEQF
V gene: TRBV13; D gene: TRBD1; J gene: TRBJ1-1; CDR3 protein: ASSLRDRGLNTEAF
V gene: TRBV2; D gene: .; J gene: TRBJ1-6; CDR3 protein: ASRRLKDSPLH
V gene: TRBV6-5; D gene: .; J gene: TRBJ1-3; CDR3 protein: ASSYSNPRGNTIY
V gene: TRBV2; D gene: .; J gene: TRBJ2-3; CDR3 protein: ASSEAGIAADTQY
V gene: TRBV5-6; D gene: .; J gene: TRBJ1-2; CDR3 protein: ASSLYPRAGTSYGYT
V gene: TRBV28; D gene: TRBD1; J gene: TRBJ1-2; CDR3 protein: ASLDRGFDGYT
V gene: TRBV23-1; D gene: .; J gene: TRBJ1-2; CDR3 protein: APSGEGGFPNYGYT
V gene: TRBV19; D gene: TRBD1; J gene: TRBJ1-1; CDR3 protein: ASSIGQGITEAF
V gene: TRBV28; D gene: TRBD1; J gene: TRBJ1-5; CDR3 protein: ASSYYTGGNQPQH
V gene: TRBV6-1; D gene: .; J gene: TRBJ1-2; CDR3 protein: ASSELRDPPSGYT
V gene: TRBV27; D gene: .; J gene: TRBJ2-1; CDR3 protein: ASGYNEQF